These T cell receptor beta chains were read from a single sample in a study of T cell changes during pregnancy in multiple sclerosis. Assay used: immunoSEQ multiplex PCR; TCRdb lists only in-frame clones, some missing. The table lists tens of thousands of clones, over 85% of them singletons. This material consisted of CD4+ T cells from peripheral blood mononuclear cells, taken after pregnancy. Receptors were obtained from a female donor with multiple sclerosis, enrolled in a pregnancy study. Each CDR3 is given without its conserved first and last residue.

TRBJ2-7 TRBV28 ASRPGQGLYEQY
TRBJ1-4 TRBV4-1 ASRFTGGTNEKLF
TRBJ1-1 TRBV27 ASSPNYRVNTEAF
TRBJ1-2 TRBV11-2 ASSLGLFGYT
TRBJ2-1 TRBV7-8 ASSLGVAGLYNEQF
TRBJ2-2 TRBV10-3 AISATSGLTGELF
TRBJ2-7 TRBV25-1 ASSATGYEQY
TRBJ2-2 TRBV19 ASSIIQGANTGELF
TRBJ2-2 TRBV5-4 ASSPGLAGATGELF
TRBJ2-5 TRBV2 ASSPGLSRETQY
TRBJ1-1 TRBV7-2 ASSLGRGQGLPNTEAF
TRBJ2-5 TRBV5-1 ASSLNVRGRQETQY
TRBJ2-2 TRBV28 ASSLLPATGELF
TRBJ2-2 TRBV2 ASSEARVPGELF
TRBJ2-3 TRBV28 ASSSPTADYGASGRNPDTQY
TRBJ1-4 TRBV2 ASRYELNEKLF
TRBJ2-7 TRBV5-1 ASSWGDWDSEQY
TRBJ2-3 TRBV19 ASSIGPKTDTQY
TRBJ1-5 TRBV6-1 ASSEYFPGTGNSNQPQH
TRBJ2-6 TRBV4-2 ASSQVGQGLSSGANVLT
TRBJ1-3 TRBV2 ASSIRAGIGNTIY
TRBJ2-5 TRBV6-5 ASSYSVQGETQY
TRBJ2-7 TRBV5-4 ASSPGHSMPYEQY
TRBJ1-1 TRBV10-3 AISETGVPTEAF
TRBJ2-1 TRBV5-1 ASSLGQGWNEQF
TRBJ2-2 TRBV21-1 ASSKDSREEGRGGELF
TRBJ2-7 TRBV6-5 ASRLRDRGGYEQY
TRBJ2-3 TRBV19 ASSPGTSGRPDTQY
TRBJ2-7 TRBV11-3 ASSFRDSYEQY
TRBJ1-4 TRBV9 ASSAGTGHEKLF
TRBJ2-1 TRBV11-2 ASSDRGGRINEQF
TRBJ1-1 TRBV19 ASRQGQGFKNTEAF
TRBJ1-5 TRBV28 ASRLTGTGGRQPQH
TRBJ2-2 TRBV19 ASSIWPDSNTGELF
TRBJ2-7 TRBV5-1 ASSPGTPFFDEQY
TRBJ2-2 TRBV19 ASSIGGLNTGELF
TRBJ1-4 TRBV6-5 ASRDRGEKLF
TRBJ2-7 TRBV2 ASRKGNKSYEQY
TRBJ2-7 TRBV6-1 ASGRTEKSYEQY